These T cell receptor beta chains were read from a single sample in a study of CD8 T cells in Susac syndrome. TCRdb processed the immunoSEQ multiplex PCR reads anew with MiXCR; each CDR3 protein has one entry. The sample yields about 180,000 distinct CDR3 sequences, roughly 94% seen once. The sample comprised CD4+ T cells from PBMCs. Source of these receptors: a human donor with Susac syndrome. CDR3s include the opening cysteine and the closing phenylalanine or tryptophan. The order of the fields is J gene, V gene, CDR3 protein.

TRBJ2-2 | TRBV5-1 | CASSLAVYAGYTGELFF
TRBJ2-2 | TRBV28 | CASDRVNHGELFF
TRBJ1-1 | TRBV12-3/TRBV12-4 | CASSLGAEAFF
TRBJ2-3 | TRBV6-2/TRBV6-3 | CASSYFGGPNTDTQYF
TRBJ2-5 | TRBV18 | CASSPRRGRETQYF
TRBJ2-7 | TRBV12-3/TRBV12-4 | CASRPLGYGYEQYF
TRBJ1-1 | TRBV18 | CASSKTENTEAFF
TRBJ2-1 | TRBV28 | CASSVYSGMAANEQFF
TRBJ2-1 | TRBV18 | CASSPPSSEQFF
TRBJ2-5 | TRBV3-1 | CASSQDMSGGRRETQYF
TRBJ1-1 | TRBV7-2 | CASSFSAAEGYEAFF
TRBJ1-1 | TRBV12-3/TRBV12-4 | CASSLALGSLAFF
TRBJ1-1 | TRBV19 | CASRRAEINTEAFF
TRBJ2-3 | TRBV20-1 | CSASGSTDTQYF
TRBJ2-3 | TRBV5-4 | CASSQRTTDTQYF
TRBJ2-1 | TRBV2 | CASTSEAGGINEQFF
TRBJ2-1 | TRBV3-1 | CASSQEVRISSYNEQFF
TRBJ1-1 | TRBV5-6 | CASSLYVVNEAFF
TRBJ1-2 | TRBV29-1 | CSVPGRTTQYGYTF
TRBJ2-3 | TRBV30 | CAWSVDRPDTQYF
TRBJ2-7 | TRBV11-2 | CASSETSGRRNEQYF
TRBJ1-1 | TRBV29-1 | CSVVALLNTEAFF
TRBJ1-2 | TRBV12-3/TRBV12-4 | CASITQDGYGYTF
TRBJ2-1 | TRBV2 | CASSYARGREQFF
TRBJ1-5 | TRBV29-1 | CSVADSSNQPQHF
TRBJ1-1 | TRBV16 | CASSRDRGRTEAFF
TRBJ2-7 | TRBV7-2 | CASSYSRQGPYEQYF
TRBJ2-5 | TRBV30 | CAWSTRPARTQYF
TRBJ1-4 | TRBV4-1 | CASSKGRATNEKLFF